This TCR beta chain was captured in a study of beta chain features in type 1 diabetes. Regarding this clone: As yet, its antigen is unknown.

The entirety of the isolated RNA underwent reverse transcription, so expressed TCRB transcripts were sequenced. Produced via immunoSEQ multiplex PCR; TCRdb's table is partial and in-frame only. This table has 310,000 or so clones, 9.5% to 12% appearing once. General study points: A pattern of fewer insertions and more deletions at VDJ junctions was seen in type 1 diabetes patients.

There are 13 residues in the CDR3. V lost 2 bases and J 7 bases, leaving 9 bases between the germline ends. CDR1 is SGHTA and CDR2 is FQGTGA in the germline V gene. V gene TRBV7-3 combines with J gene TRBJ2-1; no clear D. Sequencing was done on a sample of naive CD4+ T cells from blood. The sequence came from a woman aged 25 to 39 in good health. The CDR3 here is CASSLGALNEQFF. CDR3 DNA: TGTGCCAGCAGCTTAGGTGCGCTGAATGAGCAGTTCTTC.